This record concerns one T cell receptor (beta chain) sequence. Individuals aged roughly 18 to 95 years were recruited from roughly 23 US areas. The sample belongs to a study of blood T cell repertoires in COVID-19. The overall study: The United States, Italy and Spain supplied acute and convalescent COVID-19 samples. PBMCs, B-cell-depleted T cells, or T cells provided the cDNA or gDNA that made up the material.

Sequencing used immunoSEQ multiplex PCR; TCRdb keeps in-frame clones, though not all of them. The sample contains about 270,000 clones, around 89% of which appear only once. The V gene's germline CDR1 is SGHRS and CDR2 YFSETQ. The CDR3 is 15 amino acids. Trimming at V came to 1 base and at J to 9 bases, leaving 6 bases not matched to a gene. This chain connects TRBV5-1 to TRBJ1-6; 8 nucleotides line up with TRBD1. The TCR was taken from a woman aged 30 to 39 with acute COVID-19. Input material: PBMCs or T cells enriched from blood (not recorded which). CDR3 sequence: CASSLTGGEFSPLHF. CDR3 sequence (DNA): TGCGCCAGCAGCTTGACAGGGGGAGAATTTTCACCCCTCCACTTT.